Shown below are 21 T cell receptor beta chains from a single sample sequenced in a study of shared clonotypes between healthy human individuals. Repertoires were generated with immunoSEQ multiplex PCR, while TCRdb's copy carries only in-frame clones and drops some. There are some 2 million clones in the sample; less than 95% occur only once, and more than 0.95% lies in the top ten. Positive CCR7 selection of CD45RO-negative cells yielded the naive CD8 cells, and terminally differentiated effector memory CD45RA+ cells were excluded. Sequenced sample: naive CD8+ T cells sorted from blood. The source of these receptors is a man between 18 and 29 years old in good health.

The chain has TRBV2 and TRBJ2-3, with 12 positions matching TRBD2. The CDR3 is 16 amino acids. V trimming: 6 bases; J trimming: 2 bases; junction bases outside the gene matches: 6. The germline V gene encodes CDR1 SNHLY and CDR2 FYNNEI. In nucleotides, the CDR3 is TGTGCCAGCAGCGCTCTAGCGGGAGGGGACACAGATACGCAGTATTTT. Translating it yields CASSALAGGDTDTQYF.

The genes are TRBV9 and TRBJ1-2; D is possibly TRBD1 (5 bases). V was shortened by 0 bases and J by 3 bases, with 15 bases between the two germline ends. There are 16 residues in the CDR3. The germline CDR1 and CDR2 sequences are SGDLS and YYNGEE. CDR3: CASSVASTEEYYGYTF. In DNA, the CDR3 is TGTGCCAGCAGCGTAGCCTCGACAGAAGAGTACTATGGCTACACCTTC.

This chain uses TRBV9 with TRBJ2-1; 9 nucleotides agree with TRBD1. This CDR3 has 17 residues. Germline loops: CDR1 SGDLS, CDR2 YYNGEE. Losses at the gene ends were 0 bases for V and 2 bases for J; bases not matched to a gene: 6. The CDR3 bases are TGTGCCAGCAGCGTAGAGGGACAGGGTAGGGCCTACAATGAGCAGTTCTTC. Its protein product is CASSVEGQGRAYNEQFF.

This chain uses TRBV4-1 with TRBJ1-2; D is ambiguous. Trimming pared 1 base from V and 3 bases from J, leaving 12 bases between. Germline CDR1 is MGHRA and CDR2 is YSYEKL. There are 15 residues in the CDR3. The chain's CDR3 is CASSQGLGVDYGYTF. CDR3 DNA sequence: TGCGCCAGCAGCCAAGGGTTGGGTGTCGACTATGGCTACACCTTC.

The chain links TRBV27 to TRBJ2-3; possibly TRBD2 for D (6 bases). The CDR3 spans 15 residues. Trimming shortened V by 6 bases and J by 1 base, and 14 bases separated the two germline ends. Per the germline V gene, CDR1 is MNHEY and CDR2 is SMNVEV (reference sequence). DNA of the CDR3: TGTGCCAGCAGCGACGGAGCGGGTCGCACAGATACGCAGTATTTT. It codes for CASSDGAGRTDTQYF.

The table lists this clone with a few counts. The genes are TRBV28 and TRBJ2-7; D gene ambiguous. The V gene lost 3 bases and the J gene lost 3 bases, with 12 bases spanning the gap. The CDR3 covers 14 residues. Per germline, CDR1 MDHEN and CDR2 SYDVKM. In nucleotides, the CDR3 is TGTGCCAGCAGTTTGACGGATTCCCTCTACGAGCAGTACTTC. Translation: CASSLTDSLYEQYF.

V usage is TRBV6-1 and J usage is TRBJ2-7; D gene unclear. The CDR3 consists of 15 residues. V lost 2 bases and J lost 4, with 15 bases in between. The germline CDR1 and CDR2 sequences are MNHNS and SASEGT. The CDR3 protein is CASSEWLGGGYEQYF. DNA of the CDR3: TGTGCCAGCAGTGAATGGTTGGGTGGTGGGTACGAGCAGTACTTC.

The rearrangement uses TRBV2 and TRBJ2-1, with D possibly matching TRBD1 (5 bases). This CDR3 is built from 14 residues. Germline V lookup: CDR1 SNHLY, CDR2 FYNNEI. V was trimmed by 3 bases and J by 7 bases, leaving 13 bases between them. The CDR3 bases are TGTGCCAGCAGTGATGGTCAGGGAATGAATGAGCAGTTCTTC. Amino acids: CASSDGQGMNEQFF.

The V call is TRBV7-9, the J call TRBJ2-3; 8 bases match TRBD1. This CDR3 spans 17 amino acids. Germline V gene data show CDR1 as SEHNR and CDR2 as FQNEAQ (reference sequence). V was pared by 6 bases and J by 1 base, with 12 bases of the junction left unmatched. The CDR3 DNA sequence: TGTGCCAGCAGGCGCGCGACAGGGGTCCCTCGCACAGATACGCAGTATTTT. Protein sequence: CASRRATGVPRTDTQYF.

For this clone: Other DNA sequences in the same sample also yield this CDR3. The V call is TRBV27, the J call TRBJ1-1; the D gene is possibly TRBD1 (6 bases). This CDR3 region has 14 residues. V was trimmed by 5 bases and J by 3 bases, leaving 13 bases between them. CDR1 MNHEY and CDR2 SMNVEV come from the germline V gene (reference sequence). The DNA of the CDR3 is TGTGCCAGCAGTCTCCTAGGGGGGGACACTGAAGCTTTCTTT. Translated, it gives CASSLLGGDTEAFF.

CDR3 sequence reads: CASGYGNEQYF. The CDR3, as DNA: TGTGCTAGTGGGTACGGGAACGAGCAGTACTTC. This sequence joins TRBV12-5 and TRBJ2-7; weak D call: TRBD2 (5 bases). The V gene's germline CDR1 is LGHNT and CDR2 FRNRAP. Trimming left V 6 bases short and J 5 bases short, with 8 bases between. The CDR3 sequence is 11 residues long. The variable domain in full, with the rest retrieved from reference TRBV12-5 and TRBJ2-7, is DARVTQTPRHKVTEMGQEVTMRCQPILGHNTVFWYRQTMMQGLELLAYFRNRAPLDDSGMPKDRFSAEMPDATLATLKIQPSEPRDSAVYFCASGYGNEQYFGPGTRLTVT.

The V gene is TRBV4-1, the J gene TRBJ2-3, with D possibly being TRBD1 or TRBD2 (5 bases each). The CDR3 runs 16 residues. CDR1 is MGHRA, CDR2 YSYEKL, per germline. Trimming left V 4 bases short and J 3 bases short, with 17 bases between. In DNA, the CDR3 is TGCGCCAGCAGCCCAGGGCGGACTTTCCTTACAGATACGCAGTATTTT. It specifies CASSPGRTFLTDTQYF.

The rearrangement links TRBV6-1 to TRBJ1-2, with D possibly being TRBD1 (5 bases). CDR3 length: 18 residues. Germline values: CDR1 MNHNS, CDR2 SASEGT. V lost 0 bases, J lost 0 bases, and 17 bases lay in between. The CDR3 loop reads CASSEAGFSQGTNYGYTF. CDR3 in DNA: TGTGCCAGCAGTGAAGCCGGTTTTTCGCAGGGCACTAACTATGGCTACACCTTC.

The chain is built from TRBV3-1 (or the pseudogene TRBV3-2) and TRBJ2-3; the D is unclear. Germline loops: CDR1 LGHDT, CDR2 YNNKEL (reference sequence). V lost 6 bases to trimming and J lost 14 bases, with 9 bases between them. The CDR3 extends over 9 amino acids. CDR3 protein: CASRPLRYF. The DNA for the CDR3 is TGTGCCAGCAGACCACTAAGGTATTTT.

The rearrangement uses TRBV10-1 and TRBJ2-3; D is undetermined. Trimming removed 0 bases from V and 4 bases from J, with 8 bases in between. The germline V gene encodes CDR1 WNHNN and CDR2 SYGVQD (reference sequence). The CDR3 covers 14 residues. The CDR3 DNA follows: TGCGCCAGCAGTGAGTCGTTGGACCCAGATACGCAGTATTTT. Translation gives CASSESLDPDTQYF.

The CDR3 DNA reads TGTGCCACCAGCGACGACTGGGGGAGCTCCTATAATTCACCCCTCCACTTT. This sequence encodes CATSDDWGSSYNSPLHF. The chain is built from TRBV15 and TRBJ1-6; D may be TRBD1 (5 bases). The V and J ends lost 5 bases and 0 bases respectively, with 14 bases between them. This CDR3 is built from 17 residues. Looked up from germline, CDR1 is LNHNV and CDR2 is YYDKDF (reference sequence).

The chain uses TRBV4-3 and TRBJ2-1, with D possibly matching TRBD2 (5 bases). In germline, CDR1 is LGHNA, CDR2 YSLEER. The CDR3 runs 14 residues. Trimming removed 1 base at V and 5 bases at J, with 9 bases between. CDR3: CASSQVGSHNEQFF. CDR3 nucleotide sequence: TGCGCCAGCAGCCAAGTAGGGAGTCACAATGAGCAGTTCTTC.

About this clone itself: In the same sample, other DNA sequences code for this CDR3. The chain recombines TRBV9 with TRBJ1-1; D is perhaps TRBD1 (6 bases). The CDR3 runs to 14 residues. Germline lookup yields CDR1 SGDLS and CDR2 YYNGEE. V was clipped by 4 bases and J by 0 bases, with 10 bases between them. As DNA, the CDR3 is TGTGCCAGCAGCCCAGGGACATTGAACACTGAAGCTTTCTTT. It is translated as CASSPGTLNTEAFF.

V gene TRBV5-1 combines with J gene TRBJ2-1; D ambiguous. Germline CDR1 reads SGHRS; CDR2 reads YFSETQ. The CDR3 has 13 amino acids. V lost 0 bases to trimming and J lost 9 bases, with 10 bases between them. The CDR3 sequence is CASSLVVGSEQFF. CDR3 in DNA: TGCGCCAGCAGCTTGGTGGTTGGTAGTGAGCAGTTCTTC.

The chain links TRBV10-1 to TRBJ2-2, with D possibly matching TRBD1 (6 bases). V shed 4 bases and J shed 0 bases, with 12 bases lying between them. The V gene's germline CDR1 is WNHNN and CDR2 SYGVQD (reference sequence). This CDR3 contains 16 residues. Here the CDR3 reads CASSVRDTTNTGELFF. The CDR3 bases are TGCGCCAGCAGTGTGAGGGACACCACGAACACCGGGGAGCTGTTTTTT.

This chain connects TRBV7-9 to TRBJ2-2, with D uncertain. Trimming removed 4 bases at V and 7 bases at J, with 22 bases between. The CDR3 has 17 amino acids. Germline-derived CDR1 and CDR2 are SEHNR and FQNEAQ (reference sequence). The CDR3 loop is CASSSTLAGQANGELFF. CDR3 sequence (DNA): TGTGCCAGCAGCTCAACACTCGCCGGGCAGGCTAACGGGGAGCTGTTTTTT.